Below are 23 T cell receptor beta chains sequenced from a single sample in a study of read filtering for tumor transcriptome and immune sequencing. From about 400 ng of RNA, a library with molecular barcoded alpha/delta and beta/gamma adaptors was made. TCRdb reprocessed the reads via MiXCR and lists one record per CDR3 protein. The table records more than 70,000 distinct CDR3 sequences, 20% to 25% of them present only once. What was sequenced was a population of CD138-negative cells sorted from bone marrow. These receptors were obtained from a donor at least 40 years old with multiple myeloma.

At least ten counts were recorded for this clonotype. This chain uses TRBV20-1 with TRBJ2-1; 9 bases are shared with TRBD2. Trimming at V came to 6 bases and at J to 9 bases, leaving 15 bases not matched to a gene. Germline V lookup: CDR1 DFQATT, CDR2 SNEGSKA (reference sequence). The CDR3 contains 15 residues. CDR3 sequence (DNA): TGCAGTGCGCAGAGCGGGGGGCCGCTCGCTGGTGAGCAGTTCTTC. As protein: CSAQSGGPLAGEQFF.

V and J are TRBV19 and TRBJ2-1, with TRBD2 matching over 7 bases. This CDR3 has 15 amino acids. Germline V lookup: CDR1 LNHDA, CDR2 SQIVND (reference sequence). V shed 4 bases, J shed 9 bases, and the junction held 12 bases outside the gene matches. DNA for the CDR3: TGTGCCAGTAGTACATCGATGGGGCGGGGGAGTGAGCAGTTCTTC. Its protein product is CASSTSMGRGSEQFF.

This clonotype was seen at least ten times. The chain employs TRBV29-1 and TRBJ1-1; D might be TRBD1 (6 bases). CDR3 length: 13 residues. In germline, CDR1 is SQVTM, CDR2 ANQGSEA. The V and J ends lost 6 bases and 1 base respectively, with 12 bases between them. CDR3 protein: CSVTGWANTEAFF. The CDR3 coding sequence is TGCAGCGTCACAGGGTGGGCGAACACTGAAGCTTTCTTT.

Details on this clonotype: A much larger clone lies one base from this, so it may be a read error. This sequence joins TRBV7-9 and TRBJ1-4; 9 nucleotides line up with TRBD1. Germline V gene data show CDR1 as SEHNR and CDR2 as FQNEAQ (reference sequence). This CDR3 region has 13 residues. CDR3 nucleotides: TGTGCCAGCGGCTTAGGGACAGGGGAAAAACTGTTTTTT. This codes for CASGLGTGEKLFF.

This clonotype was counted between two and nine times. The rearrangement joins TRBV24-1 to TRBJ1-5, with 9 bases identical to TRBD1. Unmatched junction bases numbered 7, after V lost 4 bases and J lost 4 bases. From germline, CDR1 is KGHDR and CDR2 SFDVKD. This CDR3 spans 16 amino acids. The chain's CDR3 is CATSDPTGGPNQPQHF. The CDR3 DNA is TGTGCCACCAGTGACCCGACAGGGGGGCCAAATCAGCCCCAGCATTTT.

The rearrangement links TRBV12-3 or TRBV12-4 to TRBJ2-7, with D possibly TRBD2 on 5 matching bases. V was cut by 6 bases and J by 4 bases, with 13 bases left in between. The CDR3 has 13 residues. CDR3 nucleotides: TGTGCCAGCAGACTAGACGGGGTTTACGAGCAGTACTTC. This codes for CASRLDGVYEQYF.

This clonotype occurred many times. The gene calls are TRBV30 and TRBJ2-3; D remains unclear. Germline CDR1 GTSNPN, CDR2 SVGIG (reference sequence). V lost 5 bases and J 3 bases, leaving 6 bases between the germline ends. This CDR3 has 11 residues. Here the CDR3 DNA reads TGTGCCTGGGCTAAAACAGATACGCAGTATTTT. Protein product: CAWAKTDTQYF.

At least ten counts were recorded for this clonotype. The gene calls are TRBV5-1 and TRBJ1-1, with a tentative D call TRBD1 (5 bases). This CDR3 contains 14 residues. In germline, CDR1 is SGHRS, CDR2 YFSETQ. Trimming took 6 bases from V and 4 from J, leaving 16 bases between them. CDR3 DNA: TGCGCCAGCACCCAGGGCCTTGGGGGCACTGAAGCTTTCTTT. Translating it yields CASTQGLGGTEAFF.

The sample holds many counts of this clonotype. CDR3 amino acids: CASSSQQGTEAFF. In DNA form, the CDR3 reads TGTGCCAGCAGCTCACAACAGGGCACTGAAGCTTTCTTT. The V call is TRBV7-2, the J call TRBJ1-1, with D perhaps matching TRBD1 (6 bases). V lost 4 bases and J 4 bases, leaving 10 bases between the germline ends. The CDR3 is 13 amino acids. The germline CDR1 and CDR2 sequences are SGHTA and FQGNSA.

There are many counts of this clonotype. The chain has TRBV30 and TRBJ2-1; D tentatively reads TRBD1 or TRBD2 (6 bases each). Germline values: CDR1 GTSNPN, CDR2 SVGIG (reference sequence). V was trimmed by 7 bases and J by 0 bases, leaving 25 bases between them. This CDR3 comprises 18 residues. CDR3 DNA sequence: TGTGCCTCCGCCAAAGCCATTAAAGGGGGGCCCTCCTACAATGAGCAGTTCTTC. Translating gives CASAKAIKGGPSYNEQFF.

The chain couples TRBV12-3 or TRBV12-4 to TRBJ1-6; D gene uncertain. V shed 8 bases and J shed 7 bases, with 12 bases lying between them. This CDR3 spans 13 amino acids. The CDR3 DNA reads TGTGCCAGCCGGGATTCTACAAATTCACCCCTCCACTTT. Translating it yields CASRDSTNSPLHF.

In nucleotides, the CDR3 is TGTGCCAGCTCACCACTGGCGTCGTACCAAGAGACCCAGTACTTC. Translated: CASSPLASYQETQYF. This chain joins TRBV18 and TRBJ2-5, with D uncertain. In germline, CDR1 is KGHSH, CDR2 LQKENI. V lost 1 base, J lost 0 bases, and 9 bases lay in between. The CDR3 spans 15 residues.

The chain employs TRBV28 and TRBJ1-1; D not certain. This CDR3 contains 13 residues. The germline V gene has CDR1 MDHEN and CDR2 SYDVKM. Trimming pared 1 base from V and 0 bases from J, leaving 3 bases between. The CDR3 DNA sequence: TGTGCCAGCAGTTTATTTCTGAACACTGAAGCTTTCTTT. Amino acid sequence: CASSLFLNTEAFF.

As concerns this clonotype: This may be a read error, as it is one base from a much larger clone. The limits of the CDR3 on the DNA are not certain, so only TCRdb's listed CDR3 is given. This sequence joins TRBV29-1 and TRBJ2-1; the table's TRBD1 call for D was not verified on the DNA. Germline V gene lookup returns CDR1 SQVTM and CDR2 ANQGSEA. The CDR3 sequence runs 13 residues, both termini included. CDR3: CSVAQGSYNEQSF.

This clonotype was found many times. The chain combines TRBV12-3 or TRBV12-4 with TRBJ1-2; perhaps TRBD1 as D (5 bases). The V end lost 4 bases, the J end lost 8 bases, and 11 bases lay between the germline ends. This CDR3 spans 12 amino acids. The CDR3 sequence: CASSWRGNGYTF. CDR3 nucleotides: TGTGCCAGCAGTTGGCGGGGGAACGGCTACACCTTC.

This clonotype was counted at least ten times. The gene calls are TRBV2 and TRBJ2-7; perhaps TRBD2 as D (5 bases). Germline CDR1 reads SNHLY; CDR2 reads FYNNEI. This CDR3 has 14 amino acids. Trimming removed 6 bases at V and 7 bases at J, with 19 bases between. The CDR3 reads CASRPGLSTVEQYF. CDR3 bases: TGTGCCAGCAGGCCCGGACTCAGTACCGTGGAGCAGTACTTC.

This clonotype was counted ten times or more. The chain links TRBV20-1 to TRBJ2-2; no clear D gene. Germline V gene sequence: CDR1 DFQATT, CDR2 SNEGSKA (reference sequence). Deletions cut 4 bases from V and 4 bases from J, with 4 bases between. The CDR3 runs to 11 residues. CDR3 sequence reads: CSAMGTGELFF. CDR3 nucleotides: TGCAGTGCTATGGGCACCGGGGAGCTGTTTTTT.

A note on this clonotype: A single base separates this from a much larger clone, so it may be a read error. The DNA for the CDR3 is TGTGCCGTACACAGAGCGAACACCGGGGAGCCGTTTTTT. Its protein is CAVHRANTGEPFF. V usage is TRBV10-3 and J usage is TRBJ2-2, with a tentative D call TRBD2 (5 bases). Germline CDR1 ENHRY, CDR2 SYGVKD. The CDR3 totals 13 residues.

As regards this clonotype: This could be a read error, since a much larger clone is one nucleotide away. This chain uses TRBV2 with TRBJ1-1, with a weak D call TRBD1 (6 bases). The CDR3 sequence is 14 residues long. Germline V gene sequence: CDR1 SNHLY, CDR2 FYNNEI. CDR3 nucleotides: TGTGCCGGCAGTCAGCAGGGGTCGTACACTGAAGCTTTCTTT. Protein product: CAGSQQGSYTEAFF.

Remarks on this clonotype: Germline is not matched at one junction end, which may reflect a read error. CDR3 sequence (DNA): TGTGCCAGCAGTCACGACAGGGGGTATTCACCCCTCCACTTC. Protein product: CASSHDRGYSPLHF. This chain links TRBV6-5 with TRBJ1-6; 9 positions match TRBD1. The germline CDR1 and CDR2 sequences are MNHEY and SVGAGI. The CDR3 is 14 residues long.

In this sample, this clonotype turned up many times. The CDR3 loop reads CASSLVDGTAFSGANVLTF. Written as DNA, the CDR3 is TGTGCCAGCAGCTTAGTGGATGGGACAGCCTTCTCTGGGGCCAACGTCCTGACTTTC. V is TRBV7-2 and J is TRBJ2-6; 7 nucleotides agree with TRBD1. V was pared by 1 base and J by 0 bases, with 9 bases of the junction left unmatched. This CDR3 contains 19 residues. CDR1 and CDR2 (germline): SGHTA, FQGNSA.

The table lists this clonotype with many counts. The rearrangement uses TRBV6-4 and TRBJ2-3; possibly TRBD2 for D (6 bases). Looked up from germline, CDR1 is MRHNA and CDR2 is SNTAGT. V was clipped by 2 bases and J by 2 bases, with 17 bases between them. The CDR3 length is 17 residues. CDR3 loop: CASSDGLEGLFTDTQYF. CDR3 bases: TGTGCCAGCAGTGACGGCTTGGAGGGGCTCTTCACAGATACGCAGTATTTT.

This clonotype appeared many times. The CDR3 DNA sequence: TGTGCCAGCACCCTTTCGGGGGCAGCTTCCACAGATACGCAGTATTTT. Translating it yields CASTLSGAASTDTQYF. This rearrangement joins TRBV28 to TRBJ2-3; D tentatively reads TRBD1 or TRBD2 (6 bases each). CDR1 is MDHEN, CDR2 SYDVKM, per germline. CDR3 length equals 16 residues. V lost 7 bases and J lost 2, with 19 bases in between.